Listed below are T cell receptor beta chains from one sample, sequenced in a study of shared T cell receptors in the human thymus. Repertoires were generated with immunoSEQ multiplex PCR, while TCRdb's copy carries only in-frame clones and drops some. The sample has 450,000 to 650,000 clones, around 82% seen once. These sequences were also reported in another study, on human thymus T cells.

Sequenced material: thymocytes. The receptors were sampled from a boy in the first two years of life with a congenital heart defect. Both conserved end residues are part of each CDR3. D genes are given only for firm matches. Only part of the rows carry a size: once, few, many, or a class if the clone is expanded.

CDR3 | DNA | V | D | size | J
CASSEAEGLANEQFF | TGTGCCAGCAGTGAAGCTGAGGGACTTGCCAATGAGCAGTTCTTC | TRBV6-1 | - | - | TRBJ2-1
CASSLPQGAVDYGYTF | TGTGCCAGCAGCTTGCCCCAGGGGGCAGTAGACTATGGCTACACCTTC | TRBV7-2 | TRBD1 | - | TRBJ1-2
CASSMGPHNQPQHF | TGTGCCAGTAGTATGGGGCCCCACAATCAGCCCCAGCATTTT | TRBV19 | - | - | TRBJ1-5
CASSYQWAGTPAFF | TGTGCCAGCAGTTACCAGTGGGCGGGGACCCCGGCTTTCTTT | TRBV6-5 | - | - | TRBJ1-1
CASSFKRRTLKGNEQFF | TGTGCCAGCAGTTTTAAGCGCCGGACATTAAAGGGCAATGAGCAGTTCTTC | TRBV27 | - | - | TRBJ2-1
CASSPKGGEGYGYTF | TGTGCCAGCAGCCCCAAGGGAGGGGAAGGCTATGGCTACACCTTC | TRBV9 | - | once | TRBJ1-2
CASSGSVTDFYNEQFF | TGTGCCAGCTCAGGGTCCGTCACAGACTTTTACAATGAGCAGTTCTTC | TRBV2 | - | few | TRBJ2-1
CAWSATPGLAETYEQYF | TGTGCCTGGAGTGCAACACCGGGACTAGCGGAAACCTACGAGCAGTACTTC | TRBV30 | TRBD2 | - | TRBJ2-7
CASSIQEDEQYF | TGTGCCAGTAGTATACAGGAGGACGAGCAGTACTTC | TRBV19 | - | - | TRBJ2-7
CSVGSGEKEKLFF | TGCAGCGTTGGGTCAGGGGAGAAAGAAAAACTGTTTTTT | TRBV29-1 | - | - | TRBJ1-4
CASSKSFTSGPSTQYF | TGTGCCAGCAGCAAGTCCTTCACTAGCGGCCCTTCGACGCAGTATTTT | TRBV11-2 | TRBD2 | - | TRBJ2-3
CASRQETGAYEQYF | TGTGCCAGCAGGCAAGAGACAGGGGCCTACGAGCAGTACTTC | TRBV27 | TRBD1 | - | TRBJ2-7
CASSYQGAQAKNIQYF | TGTGCCAGCAGTTATCAGGGGGCTCAAGCCAAAAACATTCAGTACTTC | TRBV6-6 | TRBD1 | - | TRBJ2-4
CASSLGQGLRYGYTF | TGTGCCAGCAGCTTGGGACAGGGCCTTCGCTATGGCTACACCTTC | TRBV11-3 | TRBD1 | - | TRBJ1-2
CASSYSGAEGYTF | TGTGCCAGCAGTTACTCGGGGGCGGAGGGCTACACCTTC | TRBV6-5 | - | - | TRBJ1-2
CASSQLVCGSQTYEQYF | TGCGCCAGCAGTCAATTGGTTTGCGGGAGCCAAACCTACGAGCAGTACTTC | TRBV23-1 | TRBD2 | - | TRBJ2-7
CAWSLGTSGRSPYEQYF | TGTGCCTGGAGTTTGGGGACTAGCGGGAGGTCGCCCTACGAGCAGTACTTC | TRBV30 | TRBD2 | - | TRBJ2-7
CASSERGGNEQFF | TGTGCCAGCAGTGAAAGAGGGGGCAATGAGCAGTTCTTC | TRBV2 | - | - | TRBJ2-1
CASSSRDSPNTEAFF | TGTGCCAGCAGTTCCCGCGACAGCCCTAACACTGAAGCTTTCTTT | TRBV6-5 | - | - | TRBJ1-1
CASSQELRGNYGYTF | TGCGCCAGCAGCCAAGAGTTGCGGGGTAACTATGGCTACACCTTC | TRBV4-3 | - | once | TRBJ1-2
CAGLDGSGRKHEQFF | TGTGCCGGACTTGACGGCAGCGGGAGAAAGCATGAGCAGTTCTTC | TRBV30 | TRBD2 | few | TRBJ2-1
CASSPSDRGAGETQYF | TGTGCCAGCAGCCCCTCGGACAGGGGGGCGGGAGAGACCCAGTACTTC | TRBV7-6 | TRBD1 | - | TRBJ2-5
CASSLVGGTSGFLYNEQFF | TGTGCCAGCAGCTTGGTGGGTGGGACTAGCGGATTTCTATACAATGAGCAGTTCTTC | TRBV5-6 | TRBD2 | - | TRBJ2-1
CASSQGPEDRTNTGELFF | TGCGCCAGCAGCCAAGGCCCGGAGGACAGGACCAACACCGGGGAGCTGTTTTTT | TRBV4-3 | TRBD1 | - | TRBJ2-2
CASSTRIGLAGDEQYF | TGTGCCAGCAGCACCCGAATCGGACTAGCGGGAGACGAGCAGTACTTC | TRBV21-1 | - | - | TRBJ2-7
CASSHDRDYGYTF | TGTGCCAGTAGTCATGACAGAGACTATGGCTACACCTTC | TRBV19 | - | few | TRBJ1-2
CASSFYRGSNQPQHF | TGCGCCAGCAGCTTCTACAGGGGCAGCAATCAGCCCCAGCATTTT | TRBV5-1 | TRBD1 | once | TRBJ1-5
CASRGQGVHYGYTF | TGTGCCAGTAGGGGACAGGGGGTTCACTATGGCTACACCTTC | TRBV19 | TRBD1 | - | TRBJ1-2
CSVHIPGLGLGTDTQYF | TGCAGCGTTCATATACCGGGACTAGGGTTAGGGACAGATACGCAGTATTTT | TRBV29-1 | TRBD2 | - | TRBJ2-3
CASSGGAIGGIAGECEQYF | TGCGCCAGCAGCGGGGGGGCCATCGGAGGGATAGCGGGAGAATGCGAGCAGTACTTC | TRBV5-1 | TRBD2 | - | TRBJ2-7
CASSQDDSGTSYEQYF | TGCGCCAGCAGCCAAGATGATAGCGGGACCTCCTACGAGCAGTACTTC | TRBV4-1 | TRBD2 | - | TRBJ2-7
CARGQQEYGYTF | TGTGCCAGGGGACAGCAAGAATATGGCTACACCTTC | TRBV2 | TRBD1 | - | TRBJ1-2
CASSPRGREGPDTQYF | TGTGCCAGCAGCCCCCGTGGGCGGGAGGGCCCAGATACGCAGTATTTT | TRBV4-2 | TRBD2 | - | TRBJ2-3
CAPSLRTGVPNGYTF | TGTGCCCCCAGCCTTCGGACAGGGGTTCCCAATGGCTACACCTTC | TRBV15 | TRBD1 | - | TRBJ1-2
CAISRDSNTDTQYF | TGTGCCATCAGCCGGGACTCCAACACAGATACGCAGTATTTT | TRBV10-3 | - | - | TRBJ2-3
CASSLRGPGGQTQYF | TGTGCCAGCAGCTTGAGGGGCCCCGGAGGGCAGACCCAGTACTTC | TRBV13 | - | - | TRBJ2-5
CASSRNRDRGNHEQFF | TGCGCCAGCAGCCGCAACCGGGACAGGGGCAACCATGAGCAGTTCTTC | TRBV4-3 | TRBD1 | few | TRBJ2-1
CASSQVVGLDTQYF | TGTGCCAGCAGCCAAGTAGTGGGGCTAGATACGCAGTATTTT | TRBV4-2 | - | - | TRBJ2-3
CASGLGSRTGVVGNTIYF | TGTGCTAGTGGTTTGGGGTCCCGTACAGGAGTTGTTGGAAACACCATATATTTT | TRBV12-5 | - | - | TRBJ1-3
CSVGGGNLDRAHYEQYF | TGCAGCGTTGGGGGCGGGAACCTGGACAGGGCCCACTACGAGCAGTACTTC | TRBV29-1 | TRBD1 | - | TRBJ2-7
CASSVDRLAGTGELFF | TGTGCCAGCAGCGTAGATAGACTAGCGGGAACCGGGGAGCTGTTTTTT | TRBV9 | TRBD2 | - | TRBJ2-2
CASSPGLAGGPGTDTQYF | TGTGCCAGCAGCCCTGGACTAGCGGGGGGGCCAGGCACAGATACGCAGTATTTT | TRBV5-4 | TRBD2 | - | TRBJ2-3
CASSQVGRSTDTQYF | TGCGCCAGCAGCCAAGTAGGCAGGAGCACAGATACGCAGTATTTT | TRBV4-3 | - | - | TRBJ2-3
CASSQRTVYGYTF | TGTGCCAGCAGCCAAAGAACAGTTTATGGCTACACCTTC | TRBV4-2 | - | - | TRBJ1-2
CATDGQRGRGRNTEAFF | TGTGCCACAGACGGACAGCGGGGCAGGGGGCGGAACACTGAAGCTTTCTTT | TRBV28 | TRBD1 | - | TRBJ1-1